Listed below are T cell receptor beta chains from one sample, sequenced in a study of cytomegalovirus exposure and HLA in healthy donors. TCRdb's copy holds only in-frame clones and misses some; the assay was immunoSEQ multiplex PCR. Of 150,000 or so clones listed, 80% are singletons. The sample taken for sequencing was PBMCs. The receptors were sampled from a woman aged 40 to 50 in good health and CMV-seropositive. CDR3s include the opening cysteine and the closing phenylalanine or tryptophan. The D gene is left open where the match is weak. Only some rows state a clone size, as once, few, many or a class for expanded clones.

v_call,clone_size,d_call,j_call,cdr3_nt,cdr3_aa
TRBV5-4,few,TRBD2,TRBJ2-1,TGTGCCAGCACCTTGCACACTCCAGCGGGAGGATATGAGCAGTTCTTC,CASTLHTPAGGYEQFF
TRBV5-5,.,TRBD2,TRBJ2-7,TGTGCCAGCAGCGGCGGACTAGCGGGAGGGCTTTCGGGTGAGCAGTACTTC,CASSGGLAGGLSGEQYF
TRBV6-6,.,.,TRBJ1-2,TGTGCCAGCAGTTACTCGACAGCTAACTATGGCTACACCTTC,CASSYSTANYGYTF
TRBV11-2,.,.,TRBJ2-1,TGTGCCAGCAGCAAAAATCGGGATGAGCAGTTCTTC,CASSKNRDEQFF
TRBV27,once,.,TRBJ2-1,TGTGCCAGCCGCCCTCAACCGGGTAATGAGCAGTTCTTC,CASRPQPGNEQFF
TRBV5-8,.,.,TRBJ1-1,TGTGCCAGCAGCCCGCGAGCGAACACTGAAGCTTTCTTT,CASSPRANTEAFF
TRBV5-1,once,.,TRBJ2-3,TGCGCCAGCAGCTGGCGGGGGCGCACGGTCACAGATACGCAGTATTTT,CASSWRGRTVTDTQYF
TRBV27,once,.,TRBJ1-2,TGTGCCAGCAGTTCCCCGGGCTATGGCTACACCTTC,CASSSPGYGYTF
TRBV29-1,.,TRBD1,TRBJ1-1,TGCAGCGCTAGGGGACAGTTCCCTGAAGCTTTCTTT,CSARGQFPEAFF
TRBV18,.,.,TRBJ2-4,TGTGCCAGCTCAGAGTCCGGACAGAAAAACATTCAGTACTTC,CASSESGQKNIQYF
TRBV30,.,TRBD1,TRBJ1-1,TGTGCCTGGAGTCGCGACAGGGGTTTGACTGAAGCTTTCTTT,CAWSRDRGLTEAFF
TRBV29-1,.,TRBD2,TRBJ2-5,TGCAGCGTTGCGGCTAGCGGCCAAGAGACCCAGTACTTC,CSVAASGQETQYF
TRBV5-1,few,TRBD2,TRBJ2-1,TGCGCCAGCAGCGGCGGGACTAGCGGGATCTACAATGAGCAGTTCTTC,CASSGGTSGIYNEQFF
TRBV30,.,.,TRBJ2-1,TGTGCCTGTATGTACCCCAGGACTGATTCGTTCTTC,CACMYPRTDSFF
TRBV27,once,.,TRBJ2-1,TGTGCCAGCAGTCCTTTAGCGGAGGTCTCCTACAATGAGCAGTTCTTC,CASSPLAEVSYNEQFF
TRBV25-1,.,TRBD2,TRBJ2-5,TGTGCCAGCAGTGAAACGGGGGGGCTAGGTGAGACCCAGTACTTC,CASSETGGLGETQYF
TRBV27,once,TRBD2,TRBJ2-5,TGTGCCAGCAGCCAGGGACTAGCGGGAGGCGAGACCCAGTACTTC,CASSQGLAGGETQYF
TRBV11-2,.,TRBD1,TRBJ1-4,TGTGCCAGCAGCCCGGGACAGGGTCGCAGTACTAATGAAAAACTGTTTTTT,CASSPGQGRSTNEKLFF
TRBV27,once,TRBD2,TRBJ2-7,TGTGCCAGCAGTCCAGGTAGCGGGGCCACGCTGGATGAGCAGTACTTC,CASSPGSGATLDEQYF
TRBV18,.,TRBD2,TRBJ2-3,TGTGCCAGCTCACCAGGACTAGCGGGAGACACCCTAAGCACAGATACGCAGTATTTT,CASSPGLAGDTLSTDTQYF
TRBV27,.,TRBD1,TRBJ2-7,TGTGCCAGCAGTAGGTTAGGGACAGGGGAGTTTACAACACTACCGGGGGGCTACGAGCAGTACTTC,CASSRLGTGEFTTLPGGYEQYF
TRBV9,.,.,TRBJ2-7,TGTGCCAGCAGCCCCCGACTAGTTAACTACGAGCAGTACTTC,CASSPRLVNYEQYF
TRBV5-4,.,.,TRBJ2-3,TGTGCCAGCAGCTGGGGAGCGGGCTCCCCCACAGATACGCAGTATTTT,CASSWGAGSPTDTQYF
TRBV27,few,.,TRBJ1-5,TGTGCCAGCAGTTCCGTGAGACTTCAAGGCGGTCAGCCCCAGCATTTT,CASSSVRLQGGQPQHF
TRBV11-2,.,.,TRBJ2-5,TGTGCCAGCAGCTTAGCTCCGGACCAAGAGACCCAGTACTTC,CASSLAPDQETQYF
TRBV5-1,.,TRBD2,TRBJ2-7,TGCGCCAGCAGCTTGAGAGCGGGAGTTTCCTACGAGCAGTACTTC,CASSLRAGVSYEQYF
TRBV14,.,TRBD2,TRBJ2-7,TGTGCCAGCAGCCAGGGGCTAGCGGGCGAGCAGTACTTC,CASSQGLAGEQYF
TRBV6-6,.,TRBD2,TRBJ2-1,TGTGCCAGCAGACGGACTAGCGCTATCAATGAGCAGTTCTTC,CASRRTSAINEQFF
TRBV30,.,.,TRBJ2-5,TGTGCCTTCGCGGACATTAAAGAGACCCAGTACTTC,CAFADIKETQYF
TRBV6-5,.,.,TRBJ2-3,TGTGCCAGCAGTTACTCGGGCAGCCCGAGCACAGATACGCAGTATTTT,CASSYSGSPSTDTQYF
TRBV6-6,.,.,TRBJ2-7,TGTGCCAGCGGTAGCGCGGCCTACGAGCAGTACTTC,CASGSAAYEQYF
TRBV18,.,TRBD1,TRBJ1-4,TGTGCCAGCTCAACAGACAGGGCCCCTAATGAAAAACTGTTTTTT,CASSTDRAPNEKLFF
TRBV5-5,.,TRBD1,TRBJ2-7,TGTGCCAGCAGCAAACCGGGACAGGGGGCAAGAGAGCAGTACTTC,CASSKPGQGAREQYF
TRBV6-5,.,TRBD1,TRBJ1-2,TGTGCCAGCAAACAGGGGGCGGTTGGCTACACCTTC,CASKQGAVGYTF
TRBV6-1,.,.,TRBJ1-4,TGTGCCAGCAGTGAAGGGGCGGACATTAGAGAAAAACTGTTTTTT,CASSEGADIREKLFF
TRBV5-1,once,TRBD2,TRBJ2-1,TGCGCCAGCAGCTTGGGTGGTAGCGGGGCTTACAATGAGCAGTTCTTC,CASSLGGSGAYNEQFF
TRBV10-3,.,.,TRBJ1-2,TGTGCCATCAGGATGGACGGGGCTAACTATGGCTACACCTTC,CAIRMDGANYGYTF
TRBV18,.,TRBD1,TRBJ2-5,TGTGCCAGCTCACCACCGACAGGGAAAGAGACCCAGTACTTC,CASSPPTGKETQYF
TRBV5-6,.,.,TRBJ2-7,TGTGCCAGCAGCTTGGGACAGGTAACCTACGAGCAGTACTTC,CASSLGQVTYEQYF
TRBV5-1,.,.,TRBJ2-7,TGCGCCAGCAGCGCCGACTTCTACGAGCAGTACTTC,CASSADFYEQYF
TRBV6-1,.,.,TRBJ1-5,TGTGCCAGCAGTGAAAACGGGGTGAGGCAGCCCCAGCATTTT,CASSENGVRQPQHF
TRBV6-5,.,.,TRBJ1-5,TGTGCCAGCAGCGCTCGAGGTGATCAGCCCCAGCATTTT,CASSARGDQPQHF
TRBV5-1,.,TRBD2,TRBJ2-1,TGCGCCAGCAGCCCGGGGGGACTAGCGGGAGGCGATGAGCAGTTCTTC,CASSPGGLAGGDEQFF
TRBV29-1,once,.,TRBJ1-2,TGCAGCGCTGGAGGGGTTAACTATGGCTACACCTTC,CSAGGVNYGYTF
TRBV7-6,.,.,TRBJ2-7,TGTGCCAGCAGCTTAGGTTCCCCGCTGAGGGCGTACTTC,CASSLGSPLRAYF
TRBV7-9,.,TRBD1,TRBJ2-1,TGTGCCAGCAGCGCACTCGGGACAGGGAATGAGCAGTTCTTC,CASSALGTGNEQFF
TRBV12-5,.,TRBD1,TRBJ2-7,TGTGCTAGTGGTACGGGGACAGGGGGAGCGTTTTCTCACGAGCAGTACTTC,CASGTGTGGAFSHEQYF
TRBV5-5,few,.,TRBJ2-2,TGTGCCAGCAGCTTGCTGAGCGGGAACACCGGGGAGCTGTTTTTT,CASSLLSGNTGELFF
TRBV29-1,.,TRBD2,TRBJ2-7,TGCAGCGTTGAATTACCTAGCGGGATGAGCTCCTACGAGCAGTACTTC,CSVELPSGMSSYEQYF
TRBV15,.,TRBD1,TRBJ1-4,TGTGCCACCAGCGGTTGGGGACGGGCAGGGGGTGAAAAACTGTTTTTT,CATSGWGRAGGEKLFF
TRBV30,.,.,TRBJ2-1,TGTGCCTGGAGTGGGGTGGGAGGTGAGCAGTTCTTC,CAWSGVGGEQFF
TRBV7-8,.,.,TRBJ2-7,TGTGCCAGCAGCTTCACGACAGGCCCGACGACAACCTACGAGCAGTACTTC,CASSFTTGPTTTYEQYF
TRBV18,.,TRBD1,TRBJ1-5,TGTGCCAGCTCACGGGACAGAGAATATCAGCCCCAGCATTTT,CASSRDREYQPQHF
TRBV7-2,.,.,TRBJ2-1,TGTGCCAGCAGCTTAGGGCTCTCCTCCTACAATGAGCAGTTCTTC,CASSLGLSSYNEQFF
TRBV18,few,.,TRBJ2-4,TGTGCCAGCTCACCAATAAGCCCAGCCAAAAACATTCAGTACTTC,CASSPISPAKNIQYF